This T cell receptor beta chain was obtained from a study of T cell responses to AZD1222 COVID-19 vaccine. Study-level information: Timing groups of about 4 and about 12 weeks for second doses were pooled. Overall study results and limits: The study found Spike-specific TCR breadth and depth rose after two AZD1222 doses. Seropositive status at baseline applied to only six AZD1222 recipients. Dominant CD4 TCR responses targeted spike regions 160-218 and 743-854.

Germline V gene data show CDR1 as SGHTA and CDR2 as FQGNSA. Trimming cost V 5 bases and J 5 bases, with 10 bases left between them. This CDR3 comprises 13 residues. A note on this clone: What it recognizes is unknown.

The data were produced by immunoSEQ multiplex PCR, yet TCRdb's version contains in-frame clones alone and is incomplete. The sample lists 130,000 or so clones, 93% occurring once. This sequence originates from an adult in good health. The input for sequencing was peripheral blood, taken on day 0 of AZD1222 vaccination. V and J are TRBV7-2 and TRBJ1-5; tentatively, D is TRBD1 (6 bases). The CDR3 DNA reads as TGTGCCAGCAGCCAAGACAGGCATCAGCCCCAGCATTTT. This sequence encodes CASSQDRHQPQHF.